The next 25 T cell receptor beta chains were all read from a single sample in a study of control samples from healthy donors and cancer patients. TCRdb keeps only in-frame clones here, not all; method: immunoSEQ multiplex PCR. The table includes 98,000 or so clones, over 60% detected once. The sequencing input was blood. The source of these receptors is a woman between 25 and 40 years old in good health.

The chain links TRBV6-2 or TRBV6-3 to TRBJ2-3; the match to TRBD2 covers 9 bases. The CDR3 length is 16 residues. The V and J ends lost 4 bases and 1 base, in that order; junction bases with no gene match: 6. Germline values: CDR1 MNHEY, CDR2 SVGEGT. The CDR3 bases are TGTGCCAGCAGTTCCCCAAGACTAGCGGGCACAGATACGCAGTATTTT. Amino acid sequence: CASSSPRLAGTDTQYF.

The chain recombines TRBV3-1 (or the pseudogene TRBV3-2) with TRBJ1-2, with D uncertain. The CDR3 contains 14 residues. V lost 4 bases and J 5 bases, leaving 14 bases between the germline ends. Per the germline V gene, CDR1 is LGHDT and CDR2 is YNNKEL (reference sequence). The CDR3 coding sequence is TGTGCCAGCAGCCCGGCGATAGGAAAATATGGCTACACCTTC. It translates to CASSPAIGKYGYTF.

The J gene is TRBJ2-7, the V gene TRBV7-6; TRBD1 matches at 7 bases. Germline-derived CDR1 and CDR2 are SGHVS and FNYEAQ. V dropped 4 bases and J dropped 4; count of bases not matched to a gene: 10. CDR3 length: 15 amino acids. The CDR3 loop is CASSSRQGETYEQYF. CDR3 coding DNA: TGTGCCAGCAGCTCCAGACAGGGTGAGACATACGAGCAGTACTTC.

The CDR3 nucleotides are TGCGCCAGCAGCTTCTACGGCCCCGTGGGGGACACTGAAGCTTTCTTT. Amino acid sequence: CASSFYGPVGDTEAFF. The gene calls are TRBV5-1 and TRBJ1-1, with a tentative D call TRBD1 (5 bases). Germline CDR1 and CDR2: SGHRS and YFSETQ. The CDR3 extends over 16 amino acids. Trimming took off 2 bases at V and 3 bases at J, with 17 bases between the two ends.

Concerning this clone itself: Other DNA sequences in this sample translate to the same CDR3. The CDR3: CASSLGGNTEAFF. DNA of the CDR3: TGTGCCAGCAGTCTAGGGGGGAACACTGAAGCTTTCTTT. V and J are TRBV12-3 or TRBV12-4 and TRBJ1-1; TRBD1 might be the D (6 bases). V dropped 5 bases and J dropped 1 base, with 8 bases sitting between them. The CDR3 extends over 13 amino acids.

V and J are TRBV12-3 or TRBV12-4 and TRBJ1-5, with D uncertain. The ends were cut back, 3 bases at V and 3 bases at J, with 3 bases in the middle. The CDR3 covers 12 residues. For the CDR3, the DNA is TGTGCCAGCAGTTTTTTCAATCAGCCCCAGCATTTT. Translated: CASSFFNQPQHF.

In this sample, this clone turned up once. The chain uses TRBV11-2 and TRBJ1-3; D gene ambiguous. The CDR3 totals 13 residues. Deletions cut 4 bases from V and 4 bases from J, with 8 bases between. The germline V gene has CDR1 SGHAT and CDR2 FQNNGV. The DNA for the CDR3 is TGTGCCAGCAGCTCACCTCCCGGAAACACCATATATTTT. Translation gives CASSSPPGNTIYF.

The chain has TRBV4-1 and TRBJ2-1; D ambiguous. In germline, CDR1 is MGHRA, CDR2 YSYEKL. V lost 0 bases and J lost 9, with 6 bases in between. This CDR3 contains 12 residues. The CDR3 sequence is CASSQDWGEQFF. CDR3 DNA sequence: TGCGCCAGCAGCCAAGATTGGGGTGAGCAGTTCTTC.

The V gene is TRBV19, the J gene TRBJ2-3; 14 nucleotides line up with TRBD2. This CDR3 comprises 18 residues. The germline gives CDR1 LNHDA, CDR2 SQIVND (reference sequence). With 3 bases clipped from V and 3 bases from J, the junction kept 8 bases outside the gene matches. The CDR3 DNA reads as TGTGCCAGTAGTATGATGGGACTAGCGGGGGTGTCTACAGATACGCAGTATTTT. This gives the protein CASSMMGLAGVSTDTQYF. The full variable domain, completed using reference TRBV19 and TRBJ2-3, is DGGITQSPKYLFRKEGQNVTLSCEQNLNHDAMYWYRQDPGQGLRLIYYSQIVNDFQKGDIAEGYSVSREKKESFPLTVTSAQKNPTAFYLCASSMMGLAGVSTDTQYFGPGTRLTVL.

The V gene is TRBV7-9, the J gene TRBJ2-7, with 9 bases aligning to TRBD1. In germline, CDR1 is SEHNR, CDR2 FQNEAQ (reference sequence). V lost 5 bases to trimming and J lost 9 bases; unmatched junction nucleotides: 11. The CDR3 runs to 14 residues. The CDR3 DNA reads TGTGCCAGCAGCCCGGGACAGGGATTCACGGTGCAGTACTTC. This gives the protein CASSPGQGFTVQYF.

This chain uses TRBV4-3 with TRBJ1-2, with a tentative D call TRBD1 (5 bases). The CDR3 is made up of 15 amino acids. The V gene lost 0 bases and the J gene lost 4 bases, with 12 bases spanning the gap. The V gene's germline CDR1 is LGHNA and CDR2 YSLEER. CDR3 DNA sequence: TGCGCCAGCAGCCAAGATGGTGGGGCGAGCTATGGCTACACCTTC. This encodes CASSQDGGASYGYTF.

This chain links TRBV15 with TRBJ2-7; 10 bases are a match to TRBD1. The CDR3 sequence is 15 residues long. V trimming: 1 base; J trimming: 3 bases; junction bases outside the gene matches: 3. From germline, CDR1 is LNHNV and CDR2 YYDKDF (reference sequence). In DNA, the CDR3 is TGTGCCACCAGCAGAGCCGGGACAGGGGTCTACGAGCAGTACTTC. Protein product: CATSRAGTGVYEQYF.

The V call is TRBV5-4, the J call TRBJ2-5; D assignment may be TRBD1 or TRBD2 (5 bases each). V shed 3 bases and J shed 5 bases, with 14 bases lying between them. Germline CDR1 is SGHNT and CDR2 is YYREEE (reference sequence). The CDR3 is 14 amino acids. CDR3 in DNA: TGTGCCAGCAGCTCCTCGGGACGACGGGAGACCCAGTACTTC. Translating gives CASSSSGRRETQYF.

This chain links TRBV10-3 with TRBJ1-1; D gene unclear. This CDR3 region has 14 residues. V was shortened by 1 base and J by 1 base, with 7 bases between the two germline ends. Per the germline V gene, CDR1 is ENHRY and CDR2 is SYGVKD. The CDR3 coding sequence is TGTGCCATCAGTGAGTTGGGCAGGAACACTGAAGCTTTCTTT. This sequence encodes CAISELGRNTEAFF.

V gene TRBV6-5 combines with J gene TRBJ2-7, with 9 nucleotides matching TRBD1. J gave up 7 bases and V 5 bases, and 9 bases lay outside the gene matches. This CDR3 comprises 14 residues. The germline V gene encodes CDR1 MNHEY and CDR2 SVGAGI. The CDR3 spells CASSTGTGSGEQYF. The CDR3 region has the DNA TGTGCCAGCAGTACCGGGACAGGGTCAGGTGAGCAGTACTTC.

The genes are TRBV5-1 and TRBJ1-1, with 8 bases identical to TRBD1. Unmatched junction bases numbered 10, after V lost 5 bases and J lost 1 base. This CDR3 contains 16 residues. CDR1 and CDR2 from the germline V gene are SGHRS and YFSETQ. The CDR3 sequence: CASSRTGWMANTEAFF. The CDR3 nucleotides are TGCGCCAGCAGTAGGACAGGGTGGATGGCGAACACTGAAGCTTTCTTT.

The rearrangement links TRBV6-5 to TRBJ2-7; a possible D gene is TRBD2 (6 bases). This CDR3 region has 14 residues. Per the germline V gene, CDR1 is MNHEY and CDR2 is SVGAGI. V was shortened by 6 bases and J by 3 bases, with 15 bases between the two germline ends. The CDR3 spells CASSAGGRLYEQYF. The DNA for the CDR3 is TGTGCCAGCAGCGCCGGGGGTCGGCTCTACGAGCAGTACTTC.

J is TRBJ1-2 and V is TRBV29-1; D unclear. The CDR3 runs 12 residues. The germline gives CDR1 SQVTM, CDR2 ANQGSEA. Trimming shortened V by 0 bases and J by 5 bases, and 7 bases separated the two germline ends. The CDR3 is CSVEDHTYGYTF. DNA for the CDR3: TGCAGCGTTGAAGATCACACTTATGGCTACACCTTC.

The chain joins TRBV5-6 to TRBJ1-4, with 7 bases lining up with TRBD1. Germline V gene data show CDR1 as SGHDT and CDR2 as YYEEEE. The V gene end was trimmed by 3 bases and the J gene end by 8 bases; junction bases not matched to a gene: 13. The CDR3 is made up of 16 amino acids. DNA for the CDR3: TGTGCCAGCAGCTCGACTGAAAAGGGGGCGGGGGAAAAACTGTTTTTT. Amino acid sequence: CASSSTEKGAGEKLFF.

J is TRBJ2-5 and V is TRBV10-1; TRBD2 agrees at 8 bases. CDR1 and CDR2 from the germline V gene are WNHNN and SYGVQD (reference sequence). Trimming removed 3 bases from V and 2 bases from J; junction bases left unmatched: 5. The CDR3 is 15 amino acids. CDR3 loop: CASSESGGSQETQYF. CDR3 in DNA: TGCGCCAGCAGTGAAAGCGGGGGAAGTCAAGAGACCCAGTACTTC.

As regards this clone: At one end, the junction sequence differs from germline, possibly due to a read error. This sample includes further DNA sequences coding for the same CDR3. The rearrangement links TRBV6-5 to TRBJ1-1; 10 bases agree with TRBD1. The CDR3 contains 15 residues. Germline CDR1 reads MNHEY; CDR2 reads SVGAGI. CDR3 protein: CASRRTGQGTTEAFF. For the CDR3, the DNA is TGTGCCAGCAGGAGGACGGGACAGGGGACCACTGAAGCCTTCTTT.

This clone is medium-sized. J is TRBJ1-1 and V is TRBV19; D possibly corresponds to TRBD1 (5 bases). Germline CDR1 and CDR2: LNHDA and SQIVND (reference sequence). V was shortened by 2 bases and J by 3 bases, with 13 bases between the two germline ends. There are 15 residues in the CDR3. For the CDR3, the DNA is TGTGCCAGTAGTATACCCCGGGACGGGTACACTGAAGCTTTCTTT. It is translated as CASSIPRDGYTEAFF.

This rearrangement joins TRBV7-2 to TRBJ2-5; D not resolved. From germline, CDR1 is SGHTA and CDR2 FQGNSA. The CDR3 consists of 11 residues. The ends were cut back, 7 bases at V and 5 bases at J, with 8 bases in the middle. CDR3 residues: CASTISETQYF. For the CDR3, the DNA is TGTGCCAGCACCATTTCGGAGACCCAGTACTTC.

In nucleotides, the CDR3 is TGCAGCGTTGGGGGTTTTGGCTCCTACGAGCAGTACTTC. This gives the protein CSVGGFGSYEQYF. V usage is TRBV29-1 and J usage is TRBJ2-7; D ambiguous. This CDR3 is built from 13 residues. CDR1 SQVTM and CDR2 ANQGSEA come from the germline V gene. Trimming removed 4 bases at V and 0 bases at J, with 10 bases between.

This rearrangement joins TRBV6-5 to TRBJ1-1; no definite D call. Trimming pared 4 bases from V and 2 bases from J, leaving 5 bases between. This CDR3 contains 12 residues. CDR1 is MNHEY and CDR2 is SVGAGI in the germline V gene. The CDR3 DNA sequence: TGTGCCAGCAGTTTCGGAAACACTGAAGCTTTCTTT. This codes for CASSFGNTEAFF.